One sample yielded the 8 T cell receptor beta chains listed below, sequenced in a study of cytomegalovirus exposure and HLA in healthy donors. TCRdb's table, derived via immunoSEQ multiplex PCR, lists solely in-frame clones and lacks some. The table shows around 250,000 clones, with nearly 90% occurring only once. Sequences were obtained from PBMCs. Receptor source: a woman in her late teens or twenties in good health and CMV-seronegative.

The rearrangement joins TRBV5-6 to TRBJ1-1; D is uncertain. With 0 bases removed from V and 0 bases from J, the gap between germline ends came to 9 bases. Germline CDR1 and CDR2: SGHDT and YYEEEE. The CDR3 runs 15 residues. The CDR3 nucleotides are TGTGCCAGCAGCTTGGGCCCGGAGCTGAACACTGAAGCTTTCTTT. Residues: CASSLGPELNTEAFF.

The V gene is TRBV27, the J gene TRBJ2-1; TRBD1 agrees at 8 bases. J lost 2 bases, V lost 5 bases, and 2 bases had no gene match. The CDR3 extends over 14 amino acids. Germline V gene data show CDR1 as MNHEY and CDR2 as SMNVEV (reference sequence). For the CDR3, the DNA is TGTGCCAGCAGTAACAGGGGGGCCTACAATGAGCAGTTCTTC. Residues: CASSNRGAYNEQFF.

V usage is TRBV7-9 and J usage is TRBJ1-1; TRBD1 matches 8 bases. The CDR3 contains 16 residues. The V gene's germline CDR1 is SEHNR and CDR2 FQNEAQ (reference sequence). Losses at the gene ends were 5 bases for V and 0 bases for J; bases not matched to a gene: 8. The CDR3 is CASSQPGGMLNTEAFF. As DNA, the CDR3 is TGTGCCAGCAGCCAGCCAGGGGGCATGTTGAACACTGAAGCTTTCTTT.

The chain has TRBV5-6 and TRBJ1-2; D gene ambiguous. From germline, CDR1 is SGHDT and CDR2 YYEEEE. CDR3 size: 13 residues. The ends were cut back, 1 base at V and 4 bases at J, with 8 bases in the middle. CDR3 loop: CASSLIVGYGYTF. CDR3 nucleotides: TGTGCCAGCAGCTTGATAGTCGGCTATGGCTACACCTTC.

This sequence joins TRBV7-9 and TRBJ2-7; D is uncertain. Germline assignment: CDR1 SEHNR and CDR2 FQNEAQ (reference sequence). The CDR3 has 14 amino acids. V shed 5 bases and J shed 0 bases, with 11 bases lying between them. In DNA form, the CDR3 reads TGTGCCAGCAGCCCCAGTGGTACCTCCTACGAGCAGTACTTC. The encoded protein is CASSPSGTSYEQYF.

The chain uses TRBV6-1 and TRBJ2-7; 12 nucleotides line up with TRBD2. Germline V lookup: CDR1 MNHNS, CDR2 SASEGT. Losses at the gene ends were 4 bases for V and 6 bases for J; bases not matched to a gene: 7. The length of the CDR3 is 15 residues. The DNA of the CDR3 is TGTGCCAGCAGTGGGTCGACTAGCGGGGGAGGCGAGCAGTACGTC. It codes for CASSGSTSGGGEQYV.

The CDR3 DNA reads TGTGCCAGCAGGGGACAGGGCGGTGGGGACACTGAAGCTTTCTTT. Encoded protein: CASRGQGGGDTEAFF. The gene calls are TRBV6-4 and TRBJ1-1, with 9 bases fitting TRBD1. After removal of 6 bases from V and 3 bases from J, the junction contained 8 bases not matched to a gene. Germline CDR1 reads MRHNA; CDR2 reads SNTAGT. This CDR3 region has 15 residues.

This chain links TRBV5-1 with TRBJ2-4; unclear D gene. In germline, CDR1 is SGHRS, CDR2 YFSETQ. CDR3 length: 17 amino acids. The V gene lost 2 bases and the J gene lost 0 bases, with 15 bases spanning the gap. DNA for the CDR3: TGCGCCAGCAGCTTCACAGCCATGGGTCTAGCCAAAAACATTCAGTACTTC. Its protein is CASSFTAMGLAKNIQYF. The full variable domain, its missing parts supplied by reference TRBV5-1 and TRBJ2-4, is KAGVTQTPRYLIKTRGQQVTLSCSPISGHRSVSWYQQTPGQGLQFLFEYFSETQRNKGNFPGRFSGRQFSNSRSEMNVSTLELGDSALYLCASSFTAMGLAKNIQYFGAGTRLSVL.